The 16 T cell receptor beta chains reported below all come from one sample, sequenced in a study of cytomegalovirus exposure and HLA in healthy donors. Both 60 Vbeta primers and 13 Jbeta primers went into the PCR. Profiled with immunoSEQ multiplex PCR; TCRdb holds only in-frame clones, not every one. Altogether 150,000 or so clones are present, more than 70% being singletons, with the ten largest covering about 2.2%. The material sequenced was PBMCs. The receptors here all came from a man aged 45-60 years in good health and CMV-seronegative.

This chain joins TRBV27 and TRBJ1-6; the D gene is possibly TRBD1 (6 bases). This CDR3 contains 16 residues. Trimming took 2 bases from V and 7 from J, leaving 15 bases between them. CDR1 is MNHEY, CDR2 SMNVEV, per germline (reference sequence). DNA for the CDR3: TGTGCCAGCAGTTTAGGGGCGACAGGTATGAATTCACCCCTCCACTTT. It yields the protein CASSLGATGMNSPLHF.

The chain couples TRBV19 to TRBJ2-4; D is perhaps TRBD1 (6 bases). There are 16 residues in the CDR3. With 1 base removed from V and 0 bases from J, the gap between germline ends came to 10 bases. Germline values: CDR1 LNHDA, CDR2 SQIVND (reference sequence). The CDR3 sequence: CASSIGTALAKNIQYF. The CDR3 region has the DNA TGTGCCAGTAGTATAGGGACAGCACTAGCCAAAAACATTCAGTACTTC.

V is TRBV6-6 and J is TRBJ1-1, with D possibly matching TRBD1 (6 bases). This CDR3 has 14 amino acids. Trimming stripped 2 bases from V and 6 bases from J, with 13 bases between. Germline V gene sequence: CDR1 MNHNY, CDR2 SVGAGI (reference sequence). The CDR3 here is CASSYPSGGPEAFF. The CDR3 coding sequence is TGTGCCAGCAGTTACCCAAGCGGGGGGCCTGAAGCTTTCTTT.

The gene calls are TRBV5-1 and TRBJ1-1; D call uncertain. V gave up 0 bases and J gave up 5 bases, with 8 bases separating them. CDR1 and CDR2 from the germline V gene are SGHRS and YFSETQ. The CDR3 extends over 13 amino acids. The DNA of the CDR3 is TGCGCCAGCAGCTTGGGATTGAGTACTGAAGCTTTCTTT. Translating gives CASSLGLSTEAFF.

This clone was seen only a few times. The chain joins TRBV25-1 to TRBJ1-1; D is uncertain. Trimming shortened V by 5 bases and J by 1 base, and 14 bases separated the two germline ends. This CDR3 comprises 15 residues. Germline lookup yields CDR1 MGHDK and CDR2 SYGVNS. The DNA for the CDR3 is TGTGCCAGCAGTAATTCTGGGCGAAGGAACACTGAAGCTTTCTTT. Translation: CASSNSGRRNTEAFF.

The chain combines TRBV29-1 with TRBJ2-1, with D perhaps TRBD1 (5 bases). Trimming pared 4 bases from V and 9 bases from J, leaving 25 bases between. The CDR3 has 16 amino acids. Germline V CDR1 and CDR2: SQVTM, ANQGSEA. In DNA form, the CDR3 reads TGCAGCGTTGTCCACCCGCAGCTACAGGCCCTCTTTGAGCAGTTCTTC. It codes for CSVVHPQLQALFEQFF.

This sequence joins TRBV11-1 and TRBJ2-3; 13 nucleotides agree with TRBD2. This CDR3 contains 18 residues. The germline gives CDR1 SGHAT, CDR2 FQDESV (reference sequence). The V and J ends lost 5 bases and 3 bases, in that order; junction bases with no gene match: 11. CDR3 protein: CASSPTGTSGIGTDTQYF. In nucleotides, the CDR3 is TGTGCCAGCAGCCCGACCGGGACTAGCGGGATAGGTACAGATACGCAGTATTTT.

The chain uses TRBV27 and TRBJ1-5, with a weak D call TRBD1 (5 bases). Germline loops: CDR1 MNHEY, CDR2 SMNVEV (reference sequence). The ends were cut back, 2 bases at V and 5 bases at J, with 10 bases in the middle. CDR3 length: 14 amino acids. CDR3: CASSLIGVDQPQHF. The CDR3 region has the DNA TGTGCCAGCAGTTTAATAGGGGTCGATCAGCCCCAGCATTTT.

This chain joins TRBV15 and TRBJ1-6; D is perhaps TRBD1 (5 bases). Germline V lookup: CDR1 LNHNV, CDR2 YYDKDF (reference sequence). Between the trimmed V and J ends, which lost 2 bases and 14 bases, there was a span of 13 bases. CDR3 length: 13 residues. The CDR3 loop reads CATSRPPDITLHF. CDR3 coding DNA: TGTGCCACCAGCAGACCTCCGGACATCACCCTCCACTTT.

The chain employs TRBV19 and TRBJ1-2, with TRBD1 identical over 9 bases. V shed 5 bases and J 5 bases; nucleotides not matched to a gene: 15. CDR1 and CDR2 (germline): LNHDA, SQIVND (reference sequence). There are 17 residues in the CDR3. Here the CDR3 DNA reads TGTGCCAGTAGTTTACAGGGGGCGTTGAATCTTGGGTATGGCTACACCTTC. Translating gives CASSLQGALNLGYGYTF. Together with reference TRBV19 and TRBJ1-2, the CDR3 gives the full variable domain: DGGITQSPKYLFRKEGQNVTLSCEQNLNHDAMYWYRQDPGQGLRLIYYSQIVNDFQKGDIAEGYSVSREKKESFPLTVTSAQKNPTAFYLCASSLQGALNLGYGYTFGSGTRLTVV.

In DNA, the CDR3 is TGTGCCTGGGGCGTGGGGGCCACTAATGAAAAACTGTTTTTT. It translates to CAWGVGATNEKLFF. The chain carries TRBV30 and TRBJ1-4; D perhaps matches TRBD1 (6 bases). Trimming stripped 5 bases from V and 2 bases from J, with 12 bases between. The CDR3 has 14 residues. Germline V gene data show CDR1 as GTSNPN and CDR2 as SVGIG (reference sequence).

The chain couples TRBV27 to TRBJ2-1, with a weak D call TRBD2 (5 bases). CDR3 size: 14 residues. Germline V gives CDR1 MNHEY, CDR2 SMNVEV (reference sequence). The V end was cut by 2 bases, the J end by 6 bases, with 11 bases between. The CDR3 nucleotides read TGTGCCAGCAGTTTACTGGGAGAAGGCAATGAGCAGTTCTTC. This encodes CASSLLGEGNEQFF.

This sequence joins TRBV4-1 and TRBJ2-7, with TRBD2 identical over 12 bases. Trimming took 2 bases from V and 3 from J; bases not matched to a gene: 11. This CDR3 is built from 18 residues. Germline V gene lookup returns CDR1 MGHRA and CDR2 YSYEKL. The CDR3 nucleotides read TGCGCCAGCAGCCAAAAACTAGCGGGAGGCCCCACTGACTACGAGCAGTACTTC. It yields the protein CASSQKLAGGPTDYEQYF.

This clone was seen only once. The rearrangement uses TRBV14 and TRBJ1-2; the D gene is possibly TRBD1 (5 bases). The CDR3 extends over 15 amino acids. Trimming cost V 0 bases and J 7 bases, with 15 bases left between them. Germline CDR1 reads SGHDN; CDR2 reads FVKESK. The DNA of the CDR3 is TGTGCCAGCAGCCAAGATATCGGGGGGGTCGGTGGCTACACCTTC. Protein sequence: CASSQDIGGVGGYTF.

DNA for the CDR3: TGTGCCAGCAGCCAAGAGTCGGGACTAGCGGGGTCCTACGAGCAGTACTTC. Amino acid sequence: CASSQESGLAGSYEQYF. The rearrangement joins TRBV4-2 to TRBJ2-7; 13 nucleotides line up with TRBD2. Germline CDR1 is LGHNA and CDR2 is YNFKEQ. V dropped 0 bases and J dropped 1; count of bases not matched to a gene: 3. The CDR3 sequence is 17 residues long.

As DNA, the CDR3 is TGCGCCAGCACCGGACTAGCGGGAGGACGCGGAGAGCAGTACTTC. It is translated as CASTGLAGGRGEQYF. This chain connects TRBV5-1 to TRBJ2-7; 14 bases are shared with TRBD2. This CDR3 comprises 15 residues. The V gene end was trimmed by 6 bases and the J gene end by 7 bases; junction bases not matched to a gene: 9. CDR1 SGHRS and CDR2 YFSETQ come from the germline V gene.